The clone carrying this T cell receptor (beta chain) occurred once. The protocol was immunoSEQ multiplex PCR, while the TCRdb copy is restricted to in-frame clones and leaves out a portion. This sample carries 150,000 or so clones, approximately 80% of them seen once, and the ten largest clones take less than 15%. The sample comes from a study of blood T cell repertoires in COVID-19. Germline V lookup: CDR1 SEHNR, CDR2 FQNEAQ (reference sequence). This CDR3 contains 14 residues. Trimming left V 2 bases short and J 2 bases short, with 9 bases between. Donors in Cohort 3 who had recovered were those with two negative PCRs, healthcare professional clearance, or resolution of their symptoms.

The material sequenced was PBMCs or T cells enriched from blood (not recorded which). The sequence was obtained from a man aged 50-60 years who had recovered from COVID-19. J is TRBJ1-2 and V is TRBV7-9, with D hard to call. The CDR3 DNA reads as TGTGCCAGCAGCTTAAATGCAGGAAACTATGGCTACACCTTC. It yields the protein CASSLNAGNYGYTF.